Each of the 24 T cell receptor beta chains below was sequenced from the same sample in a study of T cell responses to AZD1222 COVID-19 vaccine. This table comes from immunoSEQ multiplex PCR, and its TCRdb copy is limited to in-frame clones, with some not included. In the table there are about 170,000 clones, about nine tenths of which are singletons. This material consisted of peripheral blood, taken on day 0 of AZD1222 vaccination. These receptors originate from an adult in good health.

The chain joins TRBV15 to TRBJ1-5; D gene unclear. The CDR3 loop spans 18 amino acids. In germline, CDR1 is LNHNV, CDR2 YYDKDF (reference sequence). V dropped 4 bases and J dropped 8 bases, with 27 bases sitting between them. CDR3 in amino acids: CATSKTIPRTGSTKPQHF. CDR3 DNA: TGTGCCACCAGCAAAACAATCCCCCGAACGGGCTCCACGAAGCCCCAGCATTTT.

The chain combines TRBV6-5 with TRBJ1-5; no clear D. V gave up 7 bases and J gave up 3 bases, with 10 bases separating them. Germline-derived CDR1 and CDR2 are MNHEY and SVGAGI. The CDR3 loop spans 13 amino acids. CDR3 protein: CASIGQLNQPQHF. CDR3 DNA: TGTGCCAGCATTGGTCAGCTCAATCAGCCCCAGCATTTT.

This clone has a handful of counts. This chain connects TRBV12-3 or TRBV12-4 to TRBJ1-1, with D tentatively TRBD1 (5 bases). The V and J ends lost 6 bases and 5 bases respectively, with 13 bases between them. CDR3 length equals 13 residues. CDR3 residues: CASRMREGTEAFF. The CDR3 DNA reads TGTGCCAGCAGGATGAGAGAGGGGACTGAAGCTTTCTTT.

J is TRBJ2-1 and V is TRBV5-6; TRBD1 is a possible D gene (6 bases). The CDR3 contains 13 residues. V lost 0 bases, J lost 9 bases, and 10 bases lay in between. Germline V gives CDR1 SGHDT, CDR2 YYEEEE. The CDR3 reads CASSLVQGGEQFF. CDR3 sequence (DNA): TGTGCCAGCAGCTTGGTACAGGGCGGTGAGCAGTTCTTC.

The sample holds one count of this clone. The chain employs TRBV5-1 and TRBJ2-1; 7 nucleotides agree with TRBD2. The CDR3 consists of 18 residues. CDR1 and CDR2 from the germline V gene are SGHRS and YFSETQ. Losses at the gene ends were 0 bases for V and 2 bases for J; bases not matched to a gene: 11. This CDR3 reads CASSLAGGPGLPYNEQFF. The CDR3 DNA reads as TGCGCCAGCAGCTTGGCCGGCGGCCCGGGACTACCCTACAATGAGCAGTTCTTC.

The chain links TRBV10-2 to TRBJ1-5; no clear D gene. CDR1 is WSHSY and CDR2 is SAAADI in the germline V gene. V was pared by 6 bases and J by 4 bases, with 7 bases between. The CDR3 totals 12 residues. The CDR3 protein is CASRGPNQPQHF. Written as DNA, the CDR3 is TGCGCCAGCAGAGGACCAAATCAGCCCCAGCATTTT.

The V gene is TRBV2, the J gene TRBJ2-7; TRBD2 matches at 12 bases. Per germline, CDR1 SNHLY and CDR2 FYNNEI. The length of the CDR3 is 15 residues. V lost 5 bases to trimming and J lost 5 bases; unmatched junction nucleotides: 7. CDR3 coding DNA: TGTGCCAGCAGTAGGCCGACTAGCGGGAGCCACGAGCAGTACTTC. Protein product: CASSRPTSGSHEQYF.

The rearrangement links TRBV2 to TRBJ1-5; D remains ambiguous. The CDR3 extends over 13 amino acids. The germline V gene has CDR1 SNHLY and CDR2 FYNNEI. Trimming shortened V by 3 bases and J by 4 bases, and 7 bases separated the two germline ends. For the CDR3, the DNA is TGTGCCAGCAGTGATTGGGCAAATCAGCCCCAGCATTTT. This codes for CASSDWANQPQHF.

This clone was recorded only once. CDR3 in DNA: TGCGCCAGCAGCCAAGTTAGAGATAAAGTAGGGGTGAACACTGAAGCTTTCTTT. Residues: CASSQVRDKVGVNTEAFF. The chain carries TRBV4-1 and TRBJ1-1; maybe TRBD1 (5 bases). From germline, CDR1 is MGHRA and CDR2 YSYEKL. The CDR3 runs 18 residues. V was trimmed by 1 base and J by 0 bases, leaving 18 bases between them.

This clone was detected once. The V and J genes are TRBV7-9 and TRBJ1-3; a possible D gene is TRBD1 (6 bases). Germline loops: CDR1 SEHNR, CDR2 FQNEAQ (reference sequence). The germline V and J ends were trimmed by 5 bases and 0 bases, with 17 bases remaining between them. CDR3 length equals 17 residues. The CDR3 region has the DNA TGTGCCAGCAGCCCCGGGGGGCTCACTGACTCTGGAAACACCATATATTTT. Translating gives CASSPGGLTDSGNTIYF.

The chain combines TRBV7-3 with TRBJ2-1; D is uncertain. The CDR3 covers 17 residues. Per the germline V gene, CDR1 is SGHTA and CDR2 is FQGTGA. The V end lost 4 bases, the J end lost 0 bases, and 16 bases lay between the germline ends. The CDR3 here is CASSSRASPTSYNEQFF. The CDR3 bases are TGTGCCAGCAGCTCCCGGGCCAGTCCGACCTCCTACAATGAGCAGTTCTTC. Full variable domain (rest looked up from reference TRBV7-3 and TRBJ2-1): GAGVSQTPSNKVTEKGKYVELRCDPISGHTALYWYRQSLGQGPEFLIYFQGTGAADDSGLPNDRFFAVRPEGSVSTLKIQRTERGDSAVYLCASSSRASPTSYNEQFFGPGTRLTVL.

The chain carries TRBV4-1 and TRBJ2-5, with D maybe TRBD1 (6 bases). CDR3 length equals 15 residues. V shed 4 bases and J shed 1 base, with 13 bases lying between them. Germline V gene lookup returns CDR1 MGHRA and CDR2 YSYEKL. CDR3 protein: CASSRAGTTQETQYF. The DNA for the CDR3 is TGCGCCAGCAGCCGGGCCGGGACAACCCAAGAGACCCAGTACTTC.

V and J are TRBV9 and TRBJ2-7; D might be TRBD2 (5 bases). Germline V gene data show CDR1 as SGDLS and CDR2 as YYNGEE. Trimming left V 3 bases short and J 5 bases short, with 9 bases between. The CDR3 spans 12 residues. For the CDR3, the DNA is TGTGCCAGCAGCGCGGGAAGTGACGAGCAGTACTTC. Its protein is CASSAGSDEQYF. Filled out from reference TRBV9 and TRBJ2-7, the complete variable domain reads DSGVTQTPKHLITATGQRVTLRCSPRSGDLSVYWYQQSLDQGLQFLIQYYNGEERAKGNILERFSAQQFPDLHSELNLSSLELGDSALYFCASSAGSDEQYFGPGTRLTVT.

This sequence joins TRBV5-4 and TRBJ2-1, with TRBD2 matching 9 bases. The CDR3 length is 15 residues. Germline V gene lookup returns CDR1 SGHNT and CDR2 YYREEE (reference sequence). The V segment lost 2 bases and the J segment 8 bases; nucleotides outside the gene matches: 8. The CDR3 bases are TGTGCCAGCAGCTTAACGGGACTAGCAGGAGATGAGCAGTTCTTC. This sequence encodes CASSLTGLAGDEQFF.

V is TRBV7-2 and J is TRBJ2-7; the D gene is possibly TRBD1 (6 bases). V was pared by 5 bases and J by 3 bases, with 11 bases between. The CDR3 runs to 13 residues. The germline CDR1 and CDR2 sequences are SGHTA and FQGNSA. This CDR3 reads CASSRDRNYEQYF. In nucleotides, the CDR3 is TGTGCCAGCAGCCGCGACAGGAACTACGAGCAGTACTTC.

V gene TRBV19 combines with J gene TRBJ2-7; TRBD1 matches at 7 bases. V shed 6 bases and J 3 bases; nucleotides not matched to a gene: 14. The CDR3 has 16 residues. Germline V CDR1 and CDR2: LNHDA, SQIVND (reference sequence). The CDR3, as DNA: TGTGCCAGTAGGGTGACCGACAGGGTGGGTTTCTACGAGCAGTACTTC. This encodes CASRVTDRVGFYEQYF.

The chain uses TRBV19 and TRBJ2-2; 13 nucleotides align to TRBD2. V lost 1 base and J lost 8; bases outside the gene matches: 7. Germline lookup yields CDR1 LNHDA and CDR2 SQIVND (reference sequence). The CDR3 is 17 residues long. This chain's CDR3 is CASSIGLAGGLPGELFF. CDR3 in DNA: TGTGCCAGTAGTATAGGACTAGCGGGAGGCCTACCTGGGGAGCTGTTTTTT.

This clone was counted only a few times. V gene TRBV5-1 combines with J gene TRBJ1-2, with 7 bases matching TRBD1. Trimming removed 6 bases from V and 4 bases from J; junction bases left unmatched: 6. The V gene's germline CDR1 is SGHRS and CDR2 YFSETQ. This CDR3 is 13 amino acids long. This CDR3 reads CASTPQGSYGYTF. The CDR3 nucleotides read TGCGCCAGCACCCCACAGGGGTCCTATGGCTACACCTTC.

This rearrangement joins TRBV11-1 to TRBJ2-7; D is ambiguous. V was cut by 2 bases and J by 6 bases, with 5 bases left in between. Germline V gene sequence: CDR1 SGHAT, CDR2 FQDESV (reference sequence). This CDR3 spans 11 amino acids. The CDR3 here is CASSLSVEQYF. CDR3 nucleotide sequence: TGTGCCAGCAGCTTATCCGTCGAGCAGTACTTC.

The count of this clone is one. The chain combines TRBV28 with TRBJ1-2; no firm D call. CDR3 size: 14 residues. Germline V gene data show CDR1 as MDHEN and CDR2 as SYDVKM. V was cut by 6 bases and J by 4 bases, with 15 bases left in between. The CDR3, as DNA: TGTGCCAGCAGGTCAAAACCGGACTTCTATGGCTACACCTTC. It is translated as CASRSKPDFYGYTF.

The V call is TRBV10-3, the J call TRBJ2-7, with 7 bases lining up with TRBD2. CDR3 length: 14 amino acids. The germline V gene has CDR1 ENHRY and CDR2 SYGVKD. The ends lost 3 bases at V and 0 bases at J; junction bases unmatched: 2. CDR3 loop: CAISEGTNSYEQYF. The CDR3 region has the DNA TGTGCCATCAGTGAAGGGACTAACTCCTACGAGCAGTACTTC.

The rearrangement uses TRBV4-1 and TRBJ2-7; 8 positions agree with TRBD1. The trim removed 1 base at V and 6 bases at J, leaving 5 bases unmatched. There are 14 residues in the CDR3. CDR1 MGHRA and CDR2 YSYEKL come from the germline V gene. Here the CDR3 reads CASSQVQGAGEQYF. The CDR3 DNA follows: TGCGCCAGCAGCCAAGTCCAGGGGGCGGGCGAGCAGTACTTC.

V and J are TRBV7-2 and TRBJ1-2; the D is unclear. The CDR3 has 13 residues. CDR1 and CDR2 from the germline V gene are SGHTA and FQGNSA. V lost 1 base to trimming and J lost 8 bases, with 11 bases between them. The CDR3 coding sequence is TGTGCCAGCAGCTTAGAGGATACCCGAGGCTACACCTTC. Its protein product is CASSLEDTRGYTF.

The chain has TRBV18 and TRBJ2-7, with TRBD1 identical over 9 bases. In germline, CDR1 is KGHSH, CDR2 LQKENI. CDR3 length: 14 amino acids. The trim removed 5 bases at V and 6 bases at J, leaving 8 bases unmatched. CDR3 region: CASSTGTGNGEQYF. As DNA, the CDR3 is TGTGCCAGCTCAACCGGGACAGGGAACGGCGAGCAGTACTTC.